This TCR beta chain comes out of a study of memory CD4+ T cells and cytomegalovirus serostatus. Study context: This sample comes from healthy Belgian adults, under 10 CMV seropositive, about 25 seronegative.

CDR3 length: 13 amino acids. V shed 8 bases, J shed 3 bases, and the junction held 7 bases outside the gene matches. Germline V gene lookup returns CDR1 GTSNPN and CDR2 SVGIG (reference sequence). The sort gate was single viable CD3+CD4+CD8-CD45RO+ cells for memory CD4+ T cells. As handled by the study authors: After removing out-of-frame reads, under 2.5 million distinct TCRbeta sequences remained. The data were produced by immunoSEQ multiplex PCR, yet TCRdb's version contains in-frame clones alone and is incomplete. Clone size and the V and J calls come from that table; the DNA yielded D and trimming. The sample holds about 56,000 clones; about 80% are singletons and the top ten take about 2.6%.

The TCR was taken from an adult in good health and CMV-seropositive. The V gene is TRBV30, the J gene TRBJ2-1; 7 nucleotides line up with TRBD2. The sample consisted of memory CD4+ T cells from blood. Written as DNA, the CDR3 is TGTGCCGGTGGTCGGGAGGTCTACAATGAGCAGTTCTTC. It is translated as CAGGREVYNEQFF.